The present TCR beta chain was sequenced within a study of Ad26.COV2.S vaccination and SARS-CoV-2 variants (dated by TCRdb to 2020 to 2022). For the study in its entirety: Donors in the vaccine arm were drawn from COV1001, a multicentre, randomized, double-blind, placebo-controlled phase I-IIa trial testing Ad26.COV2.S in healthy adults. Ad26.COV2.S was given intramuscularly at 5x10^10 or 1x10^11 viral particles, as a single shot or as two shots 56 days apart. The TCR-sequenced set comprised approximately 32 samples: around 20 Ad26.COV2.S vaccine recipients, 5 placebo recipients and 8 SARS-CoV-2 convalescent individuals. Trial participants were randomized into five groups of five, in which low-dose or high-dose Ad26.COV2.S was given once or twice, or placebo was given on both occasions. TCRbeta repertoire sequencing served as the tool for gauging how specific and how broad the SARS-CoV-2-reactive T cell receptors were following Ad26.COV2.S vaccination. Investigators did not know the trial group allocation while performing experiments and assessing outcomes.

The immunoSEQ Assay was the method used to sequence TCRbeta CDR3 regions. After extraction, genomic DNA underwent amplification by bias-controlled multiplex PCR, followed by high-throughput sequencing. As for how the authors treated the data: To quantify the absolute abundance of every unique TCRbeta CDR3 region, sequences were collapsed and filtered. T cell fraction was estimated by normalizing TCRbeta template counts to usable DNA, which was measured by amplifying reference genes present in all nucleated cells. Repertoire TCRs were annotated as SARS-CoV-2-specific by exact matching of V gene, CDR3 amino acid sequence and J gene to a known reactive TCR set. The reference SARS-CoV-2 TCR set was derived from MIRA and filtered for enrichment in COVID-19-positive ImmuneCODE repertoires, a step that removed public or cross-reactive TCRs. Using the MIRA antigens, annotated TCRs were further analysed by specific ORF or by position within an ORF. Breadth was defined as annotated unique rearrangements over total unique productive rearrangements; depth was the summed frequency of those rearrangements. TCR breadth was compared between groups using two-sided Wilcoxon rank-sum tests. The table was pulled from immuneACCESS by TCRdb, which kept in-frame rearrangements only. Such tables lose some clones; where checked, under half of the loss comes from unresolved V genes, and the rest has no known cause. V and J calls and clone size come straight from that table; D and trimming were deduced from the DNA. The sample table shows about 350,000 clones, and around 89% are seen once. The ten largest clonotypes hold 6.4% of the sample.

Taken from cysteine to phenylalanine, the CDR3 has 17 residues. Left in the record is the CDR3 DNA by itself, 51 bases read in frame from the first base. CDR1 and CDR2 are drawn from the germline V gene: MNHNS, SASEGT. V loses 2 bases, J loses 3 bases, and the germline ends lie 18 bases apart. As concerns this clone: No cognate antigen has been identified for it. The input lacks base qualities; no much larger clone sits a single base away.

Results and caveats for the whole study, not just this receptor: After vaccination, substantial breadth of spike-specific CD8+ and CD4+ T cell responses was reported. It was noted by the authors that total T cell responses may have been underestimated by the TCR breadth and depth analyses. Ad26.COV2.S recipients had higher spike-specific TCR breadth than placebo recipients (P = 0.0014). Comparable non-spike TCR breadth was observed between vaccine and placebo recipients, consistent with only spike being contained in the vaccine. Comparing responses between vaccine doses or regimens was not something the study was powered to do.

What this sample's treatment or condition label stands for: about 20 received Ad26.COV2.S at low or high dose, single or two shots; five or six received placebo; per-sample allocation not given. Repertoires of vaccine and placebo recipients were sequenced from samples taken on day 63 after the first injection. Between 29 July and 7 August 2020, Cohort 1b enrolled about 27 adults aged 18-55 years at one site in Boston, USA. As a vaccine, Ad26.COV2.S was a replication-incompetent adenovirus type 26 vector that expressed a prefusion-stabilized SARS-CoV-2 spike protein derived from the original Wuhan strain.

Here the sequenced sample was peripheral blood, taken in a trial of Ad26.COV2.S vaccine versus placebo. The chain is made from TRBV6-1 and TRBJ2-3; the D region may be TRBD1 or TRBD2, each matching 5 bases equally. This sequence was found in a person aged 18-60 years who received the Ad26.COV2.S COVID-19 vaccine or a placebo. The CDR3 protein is CASSEPRDQFLTDTQYF. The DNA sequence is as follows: TGTGCCAGCAGTGAACCACGGGACCAGTTTCTTACAGATACGCAGTATTTT.